This paragraph covers one T cell receptor (beta chain) sequence. Its target is not known. This entry belongs to a study of cytomegalovirus exposure and HLA in healthy donors. Points from the study as a whole: Diagnosis of cytomegalovirus status made by the classifier reportedly showed high specificity and sensitivity. While the bulk of TCR sequences proved rare, some public TCRs turned up in many donors. TCR beta chains numbering 150 to 200 were designated cytomegalovirus-associated.

CDR3 length: 14 residues. J lost 8 bases, V lost 6 bases, and 4 bases had no gene match. In germline, CDR1 is SGHVS, CDR2 FNYEAQ. Clones were sequenced by immunoSEQ multiplex PCR, and TCRdb holds only the in-frame ones, with some missing. The table includes 300,000 to 400,000 clones, roughly 88% detected once. The rearrangement joins TRBV7-6 to TRBJ2-1; 13 nucleotides align to TRBD2. Sample: PBMCs. The sequence was collected from a woman between 18 and 30 years old in good health and CMV-seronegative. This chain's CDR3 is CASRDTSGGDEQFF. The DNA of the CDR3 is TGTGCCAGCAGGGACACTAGCGGGGGGGATGAGCAGTTCTTC. Complete variable domain (other parts from reference TRBV7-6 and TRBJ2-1): GAGVSQSPRYKVTKRGQDVALRCDPISGHVSLYWYRQALGQGPEFLTYFNYEAQQDKSGLPNDRFSAERPEGSISTLTIQRTEQRDSAMYRCASRDTSGGDEQFFGPGTRLTVL.